Sequencing of this T cell receptor beta chain was carried out in a study of T cell repertoires in cytomegalovirus infection. Overall study context: Evidence of both CMV infection and a matching HLA type came from public TCR beta signatures.

TCRdb processed the reads anew with MiXCR; each CDR3 protein has one entry. The profile shows hundreds of thousands of distinct CDR3 sequences, approximately 24% of them singletons. Comment on this clonotype: Its specificity is not known.

The V end was cut by 2 bases, the J end by 5 bases, with 9 bases between. This CDR3 has 12 amino acids. Germline assignment: CDR1 SQVTM and CDR2 ANQGSEA. Study-wide results and caveats: Carriers of CMV and the relevant HLA type were discriminated by public TCR beta frequency.

This sequence was found in a human donor in good health (CMV status not recorded). Some clones in this sample may be carry-over from other donors' samples. The V gene is TRBV29-1, the J gene TRBJ1-1; no firm D call. Sequenced material: CD8+ T cells from PBMCs. The CDR3 bases are TGCAGCGTTGAATCGGAGAGGACTGAAGCTTTCTTT. Translated, it gives CSVESERTEAFF.